The present T cell receptor (beta chain) was sequenced within a study of cytomegalovirus exposure and HLA in healthy donors. Study information: Earlier, 150 million to 200 million T cells were analyzed, and over 95 million unique TCR beta sequences were found among them. Study-level findings and limits: Per a prior analysis, the majority of TCR beta V segments were productive roughly 87% or roughly 30% of the time. The Asian-associated ancestry cluster reportedly had fewer N-insertions than the roughly 670-donor mean in a later analysis. 16,951 TCR beta sequences were associated with HLA alleles at 0.05 false discovery rate in a later analysis.

There are a few counts of this clone. Antigen specificity is unknown. This CDR3 has 14 amino acids. The ends were cut back, 7 bases at V and 3 bases at J, with 13 bases in the middle. In germline, CDR1 is LNHDA, CDR2 SQIVND (reference sequence). The PCR used 60 Vbeta and 13 Jbeta primers. Here immunoSEQ multiplex PCR was the method, and the copy in TCRdb shows in-frame clones only, minus some. The profile shows fewer than 120,000 clones, approximately 82% of them singletons. Sample: PBMCs. This clonotype originated in a man aged 25-40 years in good health and CMV-seropositive. The chain recombines TRBV19 with TRBJ2-4; no firm D call. The CDR3 spells CASTPAGSKNIQYF. The CDR3 coding sequence is TGTGCCAGTACTCCTGCAGGTAGCAAAAACATTCAGTACTTC.